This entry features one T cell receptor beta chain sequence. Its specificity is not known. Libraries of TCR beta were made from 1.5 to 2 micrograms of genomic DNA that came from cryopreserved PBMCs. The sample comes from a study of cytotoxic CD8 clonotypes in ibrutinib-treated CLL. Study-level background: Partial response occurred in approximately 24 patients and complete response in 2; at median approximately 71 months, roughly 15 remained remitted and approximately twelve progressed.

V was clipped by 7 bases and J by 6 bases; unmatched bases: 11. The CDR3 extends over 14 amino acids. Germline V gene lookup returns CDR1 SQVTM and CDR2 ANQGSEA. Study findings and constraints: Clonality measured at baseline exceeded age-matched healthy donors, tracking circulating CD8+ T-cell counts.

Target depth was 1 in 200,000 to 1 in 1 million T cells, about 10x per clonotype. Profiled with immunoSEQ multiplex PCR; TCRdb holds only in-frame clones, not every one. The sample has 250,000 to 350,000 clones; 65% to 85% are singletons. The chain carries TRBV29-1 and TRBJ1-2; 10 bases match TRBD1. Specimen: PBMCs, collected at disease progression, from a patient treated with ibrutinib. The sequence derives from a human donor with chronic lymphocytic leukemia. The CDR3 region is CSAGTGAILDGYTF. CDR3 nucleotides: TGCAGCGCTGGGACAGGGGCAATTTTGGATGGCTACACCTTC.